The sequence of this T cell receptor (beta chain) was determined in a study of blood T cell repertoires in COVID-19. CDR3 length equals 15 residues. Germline V gene lookup returns CDR1 MNHEY and CDR2 SVGAGI. The V end lost 2 bases, the J end lost 10 bases, and 15 bases lay between the germline ends. Sequencing was performed with immunoSEQ multiplex PCR; in TCRdb, only in-frame clones are kept and a portion is missing. The table lists approximately 200,000 clones, roughly 90% of them singletons. The rearrangement uses TRBV6-5 and TRBJ1-6; D is perhaps TRBD1 (5 bases). The source material was PBMCs or T cells enriched from blood (not recorded which). The TCR was taken from a young man with acute COVID-19. CDR3 amino acids: CASSYHRMLSSPLHF. The CDR3, as DNA: TGTGCCAGCAGTTACCACAGGATGTTAAGCTCACCCCTCCACTTT.